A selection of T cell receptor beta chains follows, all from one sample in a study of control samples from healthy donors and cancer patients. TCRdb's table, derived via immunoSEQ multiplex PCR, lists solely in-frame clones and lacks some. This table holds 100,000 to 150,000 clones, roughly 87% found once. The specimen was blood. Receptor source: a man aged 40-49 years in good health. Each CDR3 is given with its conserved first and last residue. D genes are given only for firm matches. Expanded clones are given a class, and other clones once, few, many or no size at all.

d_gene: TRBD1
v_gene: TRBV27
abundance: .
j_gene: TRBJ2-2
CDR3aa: CASSFSTGEKLWTGELFF
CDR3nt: TGTGCCAGCAGTTTTTCAACAGGGGAGAAGCTTTGGACCGGGGAGCTGTTTTTT

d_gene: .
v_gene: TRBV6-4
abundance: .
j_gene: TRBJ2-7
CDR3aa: CASSAKDRRLSCEQYF
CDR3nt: TGTGCCAGCAGTGCCAAGGACAGACGCTTGAGTTGCGAGCAGTACTTC

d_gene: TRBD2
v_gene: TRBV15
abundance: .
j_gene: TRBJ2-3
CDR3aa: CATSIIAGGADTQYF
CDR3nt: TGTGCCACCAGCATTATAGCGGGGGGTGCAGATACGCAGTATTTT

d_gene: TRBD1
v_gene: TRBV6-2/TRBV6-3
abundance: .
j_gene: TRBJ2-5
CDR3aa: CASSYPTEGTGQYF
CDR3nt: TGTGCCAGCAGTTATCCTACGGAAGGGACAGGCCAGTACTTC

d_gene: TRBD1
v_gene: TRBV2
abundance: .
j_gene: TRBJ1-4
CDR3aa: CASSEATGTGRDEKLFF
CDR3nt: TGTGCCAGCAGTGAAGCTACCGGGACAGGGAGAGATGAAAAACTGTTTTTT

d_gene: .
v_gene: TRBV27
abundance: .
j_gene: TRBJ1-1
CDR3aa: CASSFRGQEAFF
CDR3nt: TGTGCCAGCAGTTTTCGTGGACAGGAAGCTTTCTTT

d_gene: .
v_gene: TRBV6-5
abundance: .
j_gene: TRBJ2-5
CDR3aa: CASSIVGTSEETQYF
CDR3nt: TGTGCCAGCAGTATCGTCGGGACATCCGAAGAGACCCAGTACTTC

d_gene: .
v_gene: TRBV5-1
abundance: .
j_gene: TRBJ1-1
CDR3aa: CASSWGLDTEAFF
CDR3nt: TGCGCCAGCTCGTGGGGGTTGGACACTGAAGCTTTCTTT

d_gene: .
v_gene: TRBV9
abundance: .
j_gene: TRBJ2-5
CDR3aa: CASSQGQKETQYF
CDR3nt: TGTGCCAGCAGTCAAGGACAGAAAGAGACCCAGTACTTC

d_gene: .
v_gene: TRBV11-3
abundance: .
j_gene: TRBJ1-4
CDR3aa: CASSLDGGLVGEKLFF
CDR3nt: TGTGCCAGCAGCTTAGATGGTGGGTTAGTCGGTGAAAAACTGTTTTTT

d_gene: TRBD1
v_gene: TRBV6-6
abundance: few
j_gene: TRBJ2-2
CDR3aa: CASSSPGTVSTGELFF
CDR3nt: TGTGCCAGCAGTTCGCCGGGGACAGTTTCCACCGGGGAGCTGTTTTTT

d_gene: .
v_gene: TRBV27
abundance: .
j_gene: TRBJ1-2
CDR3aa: CASSTGPSNYGYTF
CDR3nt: TGTGCCAGCAGTACGGGACCCTCTAACTATGGCTACACCTTC

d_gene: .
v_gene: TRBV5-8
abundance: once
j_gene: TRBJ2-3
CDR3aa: CASSTNRAPQGDTQYF
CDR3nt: TGTGCCAGCAGCACGAACCGGGCCCCCCAGGGGGATACGCAGTATTTT

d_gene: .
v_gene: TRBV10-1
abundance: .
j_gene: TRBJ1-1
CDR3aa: CASTLEGENKNTEAFF
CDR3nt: TGCGCCAGCACCCTTGAGGGAGAAAATAAGAACACTGAAGCTTTCTTT

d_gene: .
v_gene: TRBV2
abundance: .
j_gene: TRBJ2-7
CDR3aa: CASTPGRTYEQYF
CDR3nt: TGTGCCAGCACTCCGGGGCGTACCTACGAGCAGTACTTC

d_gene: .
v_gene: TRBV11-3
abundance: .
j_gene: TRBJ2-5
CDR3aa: CASSPGWDRGTQYF
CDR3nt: TGTGCCAGCAGCCCAGGGTGGGATAGAGGGACCCAGTACTTC

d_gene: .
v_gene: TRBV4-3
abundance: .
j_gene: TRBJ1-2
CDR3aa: CASSQKRGWYGYTF
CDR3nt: TGCGCCAGCAGCCAAAAAAGGGGATGGTATGGCTACACCTTC

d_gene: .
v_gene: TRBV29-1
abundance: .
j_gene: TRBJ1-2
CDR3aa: CSVALGLQGYGYTF
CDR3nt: TGCAGCGTTGCCCTTGGACTTCAAGGCTATGGCTACACCTTC

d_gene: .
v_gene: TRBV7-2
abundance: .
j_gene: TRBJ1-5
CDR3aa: CASSLENQPQHF
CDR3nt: TGTGCCAGCAGCCTCGAGAATCAGCCCCAGCATTTT

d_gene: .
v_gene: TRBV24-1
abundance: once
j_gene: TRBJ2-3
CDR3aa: CATRGPEVGTDTQYF
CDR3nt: TGTGCCACCCGGGGACCTGAGGTGGGCACAGATACGCAGTATTTT

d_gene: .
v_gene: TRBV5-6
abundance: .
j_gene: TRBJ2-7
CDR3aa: CASSLVAQPYEQYF
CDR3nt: TGTGCCAGCAGCTTGGTTGCGCAGCCGTACGAGCAGTACTTC

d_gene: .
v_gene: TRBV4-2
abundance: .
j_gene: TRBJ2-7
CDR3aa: CASSQVVGQNYEQYF
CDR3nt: TGTGCCAGCAGCCAAGTTGTAGGGCAGAACTACGAGCAGTACTTC

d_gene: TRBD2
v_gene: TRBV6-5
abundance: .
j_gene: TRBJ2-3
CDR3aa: CAIQRDPGTDTQYF
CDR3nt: TGTGCCATTCAGCGGGACCCAGGCACAGATACGCAGTATTTT

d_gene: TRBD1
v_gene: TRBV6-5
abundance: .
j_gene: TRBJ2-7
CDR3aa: CASSYSLQGLYEQYF
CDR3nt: TGTGCCAGCAGTTACTCTCTACAGGGGCTTTACGAGCAGTACTTC

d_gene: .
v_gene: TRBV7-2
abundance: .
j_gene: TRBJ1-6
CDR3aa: CASSPGTHNSPLHF
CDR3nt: TGTGCCAGCAGCCCCGGGACCCATAATTCACCCCTCCACTTT

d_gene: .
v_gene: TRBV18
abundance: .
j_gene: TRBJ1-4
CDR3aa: CASSPRTSEKLFF
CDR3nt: TGTGCCAGCTCACCACGGACGAGCGAAAAACTGTTTTTT

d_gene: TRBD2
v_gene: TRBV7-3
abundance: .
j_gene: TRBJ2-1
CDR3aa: CASSKGLGLAGYNEQFF
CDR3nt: TGTGCCAGCAGCAAAGGTCTTGGGCTAGCGGGGTACAATGAGCAGTTCTTC

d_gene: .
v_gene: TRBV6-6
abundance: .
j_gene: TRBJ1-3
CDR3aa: CASSYDRSGNTIYF
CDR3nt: TGTGCCAGCAGCTACGACCGATCTGGAAACACCATATATTTT

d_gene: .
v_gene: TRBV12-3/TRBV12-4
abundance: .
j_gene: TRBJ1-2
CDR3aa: CASSYGWGYGYTF
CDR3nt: TGTGCCAGCAGCTATGGGTGGGGCTATGGCTACACCTTC

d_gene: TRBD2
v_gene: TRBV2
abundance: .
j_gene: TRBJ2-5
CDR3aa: CASNRLAAQQETQYF
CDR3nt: TGTGCCAGCAACCGACTAGCGGCGCAACAAGAGACCCAGTACTTC

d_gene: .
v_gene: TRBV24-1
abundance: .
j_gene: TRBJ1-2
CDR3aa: CATRPRSGGYTF
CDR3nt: TGTGCCACGCGTCCTAGGTCGGGTGGCTACACCTTC

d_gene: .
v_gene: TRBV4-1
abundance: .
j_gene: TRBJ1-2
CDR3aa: CATLSRPGGPQLGYTF
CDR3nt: TGCGCCACCCTCTCCCGTCCGGGGGGGCCACAACTTGGCTACACCTTC

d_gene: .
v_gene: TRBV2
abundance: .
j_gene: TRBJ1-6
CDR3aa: CASSATGHPNSPLHF
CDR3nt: TGTGCCAGCAGTGCGACGGGACACCCTAATTCACCCCTCCACTTT

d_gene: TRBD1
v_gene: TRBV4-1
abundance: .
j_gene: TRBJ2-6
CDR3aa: CASSHGTGAGANVLTF
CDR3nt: TGCGCCAGCAGCCATGGGACAGGGGCTGGGGCCAACGTCCTGACTTTC

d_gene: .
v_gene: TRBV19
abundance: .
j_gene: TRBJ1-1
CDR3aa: CASEGSEAFF
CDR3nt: TGTGCCAGTGAGGGGAGTGAAGCTTTCTTT

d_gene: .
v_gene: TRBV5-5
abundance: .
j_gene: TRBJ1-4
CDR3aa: CASSPEWVVEKLFF
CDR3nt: TGTGCCAGCAGCCCTGAATGGGTGGTTGAAAAACTGTTTTTT

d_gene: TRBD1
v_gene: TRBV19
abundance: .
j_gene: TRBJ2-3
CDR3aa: CASITTGLADTQYF
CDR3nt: TGTGCCAGTATCACGACAGGGTTGGCAGATACGCAGTATTTT

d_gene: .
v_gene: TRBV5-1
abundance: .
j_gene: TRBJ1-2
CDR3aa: CASSLGLYGYTF
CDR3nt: TGCGCCAGCAGCTTGGGGCTCTATGGCTACACCTTC

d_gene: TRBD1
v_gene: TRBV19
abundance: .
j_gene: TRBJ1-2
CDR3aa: CASRNRGRGSGYTF
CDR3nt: TGTGCCAGTAGGAACAGGGGGCGCGGGAGTGGCTACACCTTC

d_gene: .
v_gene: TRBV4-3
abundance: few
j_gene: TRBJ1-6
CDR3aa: CASSQDYNYNSPLHF
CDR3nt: TGCGCCAGCAGCCAAGATTACAATTATAATTCACCCCTCCACTTT

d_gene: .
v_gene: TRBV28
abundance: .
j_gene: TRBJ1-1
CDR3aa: CASSLLTSIRGAFF
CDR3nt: TGTGCCAGCAGTTTGTTGACATCGATAAGGGGAGCTTTCTTT

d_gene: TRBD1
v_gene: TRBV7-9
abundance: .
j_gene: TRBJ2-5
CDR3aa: CASRTGTGQETQYF
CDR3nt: TGTGCCAGCAGGACCGGGACAGGGCAAGAGACCCAGTACTTC